These T cell receptor beta chains were read from a single sample in a study of T-cell reconstitution after alpha-beta-depleted transplantation in children. TCRdb called the PCR reads again in MiXCR, with one record for every CDR3 protein. The sample lists about 120,000 distinct CDR3 sequences, 9% to 12% seen once, with 6.5% to 9.5% in the top ten. The sequences come from PBMCs from the stem cell graft donor, collected from the stem cell graft. The receptors were gathered from a human donor who donated a stem cell graft to a child with acute lymphoblastic leukemia. CDR3s include the opening cysteine and the closing phenylalanine or tryptophan. A D gene is named only where the DNA matches it firmly. Clone size is stated in some rows and not others, as once, few, many or a class when expanded.

many,TRBD2,TRBJ2-7,TRBV7-3,TGTGCCAGCAGCTTACCTAGCGGGAGGGCCCAAATGGACGAGCAGTACTTC,CASSLPSGRAQMDEQYF
.,TRBD2,TRBJ2-3,TRBV12-3/TRBV12-4,TGTGCCAGCCTAGCGGGTCGCACAGATACGCAGTATTTT,CASLAGRTDTQYF
many,.,TRBJ1-6,TRBV20-1,TGCAGTGCTAGAGAAACCGATAATTCACCCCTCCACTTT,CSARETDNSPLHF
few,TRBD1,TRBJ2-5,TRBV11-1,TGTGCCAGCACCTTAACCGACAGGGACCAAGAGACCCAGTACTTC,CASTLTDRDQETQYF
many,TRBD2,TRBJ2-1,TRBV15,TGTGCCACCAGCAGAGATAGCGGGGGGGCCAATGAGCAGTTCTTC,CATSRDSGGANEQFF
many,.,TRBJ2-5,TRBV28,TGTGCCAGCAGTTTAGGGGTTGGAAAGACCCAGTACTTC,CASSLGVGKTQYF
many,.,TRBJ2-5,TRBV5-1,TGCGCCAGCAGCATGGGGGCGGGGTTGGAGACCCAGTACTTC,CASSMGAGLETQYF
many,.,TRBJ2-5,TRBV20-1,TGCAGTGCTAGAGTCGGTCCGGAGACCCAGTACTTC,CSARVGPETQYF
many,TRBD2,TRBJ2-2,TRBV5-1,TGCGCCAGCAGCTTGACTAGCGGGGGAAACACCGGGGAGCTGTTTTTT,CASSLTSGGNTGELFF
many,.,TRBJ2-6,TRBV6-2/TRBV6-3,TGTGCCAGCAGTTTAGCCGGAGGATCCTTCTCTGGGGCCAACGTCCTGACTTTC,CASSLAGGSFSGANVLTF
many,TRBD1,TRBJ1-3,TRBV12-3/TRBV12-4,TGTGCCAGCAGTTTAGAACAGGGGGGGAGGAGTGGAAACACCATATATTTT,CASSLEQGGRSGNTIYF
many,.,TRBJ1-2,TRBV2,TGTGCCAGCGGGGGGGGTGGCTACACCTTC,CASGGGGYTF
few,.,TRBJ2-7,TRBV30,TGTGCCTGGAATAGACCTCGGTACTACGAGCAGTACTTC,CAWNRPRYYEQYF
many,TRBD1,TRBJ2-7,TRBV20-1,TGCAGTGCTAGAGATGTGGGACAGGGTTCCTACGAGCAGTACTTC,CSARDVGQGSYEQYF
many,.,TRBJ2-3,TRBV6-5,TGTGCCAGCAGTCCCCCGGGCACAGATACGCAGTATTTT,CASSPPGTDTQYF
.,.,TRBJ1-2,TRBV2,TGTGCCAGCAGTCAAGACTCACTCTATGGCTACACCTTC,CASSQDSLYGYTF
many,.,TRBJ1-4,TRBV30,TGTGCCTGGCAGAGGAGGGGGGGGGAAAAACTGTTTTTT,CAWQRRGGEKLFF
few,TRBD1,TRBJ1-5,TRBV19,TGTGCCAGTAGTAAGGGGCCGGACAGCCCTTCAGGGGGTCAGCCCCAGCATTTT,CASSKGPDSPSGGQPQHF
many,.,TRBJ1-6,TRBV5-1,TGCGCCAGCAGCTCGAGGGGCAGTCGCAATTCACCCCTCCACTTT,CASSSRGSRNSPLHF
.,.,TRBJ1-5,TRBV27,TGTGCCAGCAGTTTAATGCAGGGTGGGAATCAGCCCCAGCATTTT,CASSLMQGGNQPQHF
many,TRBD2,TRBJ2-1,TRBV20-1,TGCAGTGCTAGAGCAACTAGCGGGAGTCGGTATGAGCAGTTCTTC,CSARATSGSRYEQFF
many,TRBD1,TRBJ2-7,TRBV5-1,TGCGCCAGCAGCGCGGGACAGGGGGGCTCCTACGAGCAGTACTTC,CASSAGQGGSYEQYF
many,TRBD1,TRBJ2-5,TRBV4-3,TGCGCCAGCAGCCAAGAGTCGACAGGGGGCCTAGGGACCCAGTACTTC,CASSQESTGGLGTQYF
many,.,TRBJ2-3,TRBV29-1,TGCAGCAGCAGGGGAACGGATACGCAGTATTTT,CSSRGTDTQYF
many,.,TRBJ2-5,TRBV6-6,TGTGCCAGCAGGTCCAGGGGACGAGAGACCCAGTACTTC,CASRSRGRETQYF
many,.,TRBJ2-2,TRBV30,TGTGCCTGGAGTGCCGGCTACCTCACCGGGGAGCTGTTTTTT,CAWSAGYLTGELFF
many,.,TRBJ1-1,TRBV6-5,TGTGCCAGCAGCCGACGACAGTACACTGAAGCTTTCTTT,CASSRRQYTEAFF
many,.,TRBJ1-1,TRBV6-6,TGTGCCAGCAGTTCGACGGCGACTGAAGCTTTCTTT,CASSSTATEAFF
many,.,TRBJ2-7,TRBV5-1,TGCGCCAGCAGCTCGCCCGAGAGCTCCTACGAGCAGTACTTC,CASSSPESSYEQYF
many,.,TRBJ1-1,TRBV12-3/TRBV12-4,TGTGCCAGCAGGCGAGGGGCGGAGAGCACTGAAGCTTTCTTT,CASRRGAESTEAFF
many,TRBD2,TRBJ2-1,TRBV20-1,TGCAGTGCTAGATCCATTAGCGGGGATGAGCAGTTCTTC,CSARSISGDEQFF
few,.,TRBJ1-2,TRBV18,TGTGCCAGCTCACCACCGGGGAGCCTTGCCCTGGAGGGCTACACCTTC,CASSPPGSLALEGYTF
many,TRBD1,TRBJ2-2,TRBV12-3/TRBV12-4,TGTGCCAGCAGCTCTACCCCTACAGGGGGCCAGAACACCGGGGAGCTGTTTTTT,CASSSTPTGGQNTGELFF
many,.,TRBJ2-1,TRBV11-2,TGTGCCAGCAGCCTTGTAGTGAGGGGGGGGCTTTATGAGCAGTTCTTC,CASSLVVRGGLYEQFF
many,.,TRBJ1-2,TRBV20-1,TGCAGTGCTAGAAGGGAGGGCTATGGCTACACCTTC,CSARREGYGYTF
.,TRBD1,TRBJ1-2,TRBV19,TGTGCCAGTAGCATCCCAATCTCCCGGGACAGCTATGGCTACACCTTC,CASSIPISRDSYGYTF
many,TRBD2,TRBJ2-5,TRBV6-5,TGTGCCAGCAGTTACAGTCTAGCGGGATTACAAGAGACCCAGTACTTC,CASSYSLAGLQETQYF
many,TRBD2,TRBJ2-3,TRBV11-2,TGTGCCACTTCGGGCGGGGGTGCTAGCACAGATACGCAGTATTTT,CATSGGGASTDTQYF
many,TRBD2,TRBJ2-3,TRBV4-1,TGCGCCAGCAGCCAATTTACCCTAGCGGGGGGCACAGATACGCAGTATTTT,CASSQFTLAGGTDTQYF
many,.,TRBJ1-2,TRBV20-1,TGCAGTGCTAGACCTAACCGGGACACCAATACAGGCTATGGCTACACCTTC,CSARPNRDTNTGYGYTF
.,TRBD1,TRBJ2-2,TRBV19,TGTGCCAGTACCGATACAGGACAGGGAGTTCGGACCGGGGAGCTGTTTTTT,CASTDTGQGVRTGELFF
many,.,TRBJ2-1,TRBV20-1,TGCAGTGCTAGTCCCGGACACAATGAGCAGTTCTTC,CSASPGHNEQFF
many,.,TRBJ2-3,TRBV5-1,TGCGCCAGCAGCTTGATGGCTCGTACAGATACGCAGTATTTT,CASSLMARTDTQYF
many,TRBD1,TRBJ2-5,TRBV29-1,TGCAGCGTCGGAAGGACAGGGAAGCCACAAGAGACCCAGTACTTC,CSVGRTGKPQETQYF
many,.,TRBJ2-1,TRBV29-1,TGCAGCGTTGAAACGGCCGGGCCCAGCTCCTACAATGAGCAGTTCTTC,CSVETAGPSSYNEQFF
many,.,TRBJ2-1,TRBV6-2/TRBV6-3,TGTGCCAGCAGTACACGCGAACAGGGAGCTCGAATTTACAATGAGCAGTTCTTC,CASSTREQGARIYNEQFF
many,.,TRBJ1-1,TRBV5-1,TGCGCCAGCAGCTTGGTCCTCAAAGGTGCTGAAGCTTTCTTT,CASSLVLKGAEAFF
many,.,TRBJ2-1,TRBV29-1,TGCAGCGTTGAAGATCCGGGGGCCAGCTCCTACAATGAGCAGTTCTTC,CSVEDPGASSYNEQFF
many,.,TRBJ2-5,TRBV20-1,TGCAGTGCTAGAGACGAATACCTCCAGGACTGGCAAAAGACCCAGTACTTC,CSARDEYLQDWQKTQYF
many,TRBD1,TRBJ2-6,TRBV20-1,TGCAGTGCTAGGCAGGGGGCCAGCTCTGGGGCCAACGTCCTGACTTTC,CSARQGASSGANVLTF
many,TRBD1,TRBJ1-4,TRBV29-1,TGCAGCGTTGCCGGGACAGCCTATGAAAAACTGTTTTTT,CSVAGTAYEKLFF
many,TRBD2,TRBJ2-1,TRBV7-8,TGTGCCAGCAGCTCTCAGCGGGGGGGCCGCAATGAGCAGTTCTTC,CASSSQRGGRNEQFF
many,.,TRBJ2-1,TRBV4-3,TGCGCCAGCAGCCAAGGGGTACCGGGCGATGAGCAGTTCTTC,CASSQGVPGDEQFF
many,.,TRBJ2-7,TRBV28,TGTGCCAGCACTAGTGAGTTGTCCTACGAGCAGTACTTC,CASTSELSYEQYF
many,.,TRBJ1-5,TRBV7-2,TGTGCCAGCAGCGCTAACATGGGGGGAGGATCGGGCAATCAGCCCCAGCATTTT,CASSANMGGGSGNQPQHF
.,.,TRBJ2-1,TRBV4-2,TGTGCCAGCAGCCCGGGGCCCACTAGCCTGGGGTACAATGAGCAGTTCTTC,CASSPGPTSLGYNEQFF
many,TRBD1,TRBJ1-5,TRBV15,TGTGCCACCAGCAGAGGGGGACAGGTAAATCAGCCCCAGCATTTT,CATSRGGQVNQPQHF
many,.,TRBJ2-1,TRBV7-3,TGTGCCAGCAGCTTAGAAGGAGTCAATGAGCAGTTCTTC,CASSLEGVNEQFF